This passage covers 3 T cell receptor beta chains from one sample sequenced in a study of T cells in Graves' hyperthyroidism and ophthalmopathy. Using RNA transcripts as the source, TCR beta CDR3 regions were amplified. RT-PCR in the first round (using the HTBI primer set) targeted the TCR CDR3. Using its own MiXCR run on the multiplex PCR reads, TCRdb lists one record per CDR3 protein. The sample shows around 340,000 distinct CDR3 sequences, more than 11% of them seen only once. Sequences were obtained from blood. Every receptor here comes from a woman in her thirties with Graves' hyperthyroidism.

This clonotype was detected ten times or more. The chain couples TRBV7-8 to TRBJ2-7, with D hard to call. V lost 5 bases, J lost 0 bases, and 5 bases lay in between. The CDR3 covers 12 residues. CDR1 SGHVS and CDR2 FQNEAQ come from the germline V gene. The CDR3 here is CASSERSYEQYF. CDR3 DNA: TGTGCCAGCAGCGAACGCTCCTACGAGCAGTACTTC. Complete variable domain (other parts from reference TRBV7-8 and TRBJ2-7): GAGVSQSPRYKVAKRGQDVALRCDPISGHVSLFWYQQALGQGPEFLTYFQNEAQLDKSGLPSDRFFAERPEGSVSTLKIQRTQQEDSAVYLCASSERSYEQYFGPGTRLTVT.

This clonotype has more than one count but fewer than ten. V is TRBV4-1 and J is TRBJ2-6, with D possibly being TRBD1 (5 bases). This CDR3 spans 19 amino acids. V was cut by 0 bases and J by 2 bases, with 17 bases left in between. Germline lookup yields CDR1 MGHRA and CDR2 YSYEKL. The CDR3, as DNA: TGCGCCAGCAGCCAAGATTGGCCAAGGGGTAGGCCTGGGGCCAACGTCCTGACTTTC. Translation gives CASSQDWPRGRPGANVLTF.

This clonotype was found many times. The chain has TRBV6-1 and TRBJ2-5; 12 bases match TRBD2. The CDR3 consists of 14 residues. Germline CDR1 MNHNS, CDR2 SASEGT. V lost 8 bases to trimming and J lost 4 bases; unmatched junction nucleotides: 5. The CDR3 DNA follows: TGTGCCAGCGGAGGGGGACTAGCGGGAGAGACCCAGTACTTC. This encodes CASGGGLAGETQYF.